This entry lists 27 T cell receptor beta chains sequenced from one sample in a study of T cells in Graves' hyperthyroidism and ophthalmopathy. The source material, RNA transcripts, was used to amplify TCR beta CDR3 regions. TCR CDR3 underwent first-round RT-PCR with the HTBI primer set. Each CDR3 protein gets one entry after TCRdb re-called the multiplex PCR reads with MiXCR. Of approximately 610,000 distinct CDR3 sequences in the sample, roughly 14% are singletons; the top ten hold about 4%. The sample taken for sequencing was blood. These receptors all come from a woman in her 40s with Graves' ophthalmopathy.

The rearrangement joins TRBV20-1 to TRBJ2-7; no firm D call. Germline lookup yields CDR1 DFQATT and CDR2 SNEGSKA (reference sequence). CDR3 size: 13 residues. V was cut by 0 bases and J by 7 bases, with 13 bases left in between. In DNA form, the CDR3 reads TGCAGTGCTAGAGATCTTAATGGTGGGGAGCAGTACTTC. Amino acid sequence: CSARDLNGGEQYF.

This clonotype turned up a few times. No conserved phenylalanine or tryptophan ends this CDR3, so it is likely a read error. This sequence joins TRBV20-1 and TRBJ2-7; unclear D gene. Trimming left V 6 bases short and J 0 bases short, with 12 bases between. The length of the CDR3 is 13 residues. The germline V gene encodes CDR1 DFQATT and CDR2 SNEGSKA (reference sequence). CDR3 sequence: CSARRDLSYEQYS. The CDR3 coding sequence is TGCAGTGCCCGGCGAGACCTCTCCTACGAGCAGTACTCC.

V gene TRBV19 combines with J gene TRBJ2-2; D gene unclear. Trimming took off 1 base at V and 0 bases at J, with 6 bases between the two ends. Germline loops: CDR1 LNHDA, CDR2 SQIVND (reference sequence). This CDR3 has 15 residues. DNA for the CDR3: TGTGCCAGTAGTATAGGCCCTGCGAACACCGGGGAGCTGTTTTTT. Its translation is CASSIGPANTGELFF. The variable domain in full, completed from reference TRBV19 and TRBJ2-2, reads DGGITQSPKYLFRKEGQNVTLSCEQNLNHDAMYWYRQDPGQGLRLIYYSQIVNDFQKGDIAEGYSVSREKKESFPLTVTSAQKNPTAFYLCASSIGPANTGELFFGEGSRLTVL.

This clonotype has at least ten counts. The chain carries TRBV20-1 and TRBJ2-5; D is perhaps TRBD1 (6 bases). The CDR3 has 13 residues. CDR1 and CDR2 from the germline V gene are DFQATT and SNEGSKA (reference sequence). The V end was cut by 0 bases, the J end by 5 bases, with 10 bases between. The CDR3 spells CSARESRGETQYF. CDR3 bases: TGCAGTGCTAGAGAGTCAAGGGGGGAGACCCAGTACTTC.

The V and J genes are TRBV2 and TRBJ2-5; 8 nucleotides line up with TRBD1. The V gene end was trimmed by 10 bases and the J gene end by 5 bases; junction bases not matched to a gene: 9. This CDR3 has 13 residues. Per the germline V gene, CDR1 is SNHLY and CDR2 is FYNNEI. CDR3 in amino acids: CATGQGIRETQYF. The CDR3, as DNA: TGTGCCACCGGACAGGGCATCCGGGAGACCCAGTACTTC. Together with reference TRBV2 and TRBJ2-5, the CDR3 gives the full variable domain: EPEVTQTPSHQVTQMGQEVILRCVPISNHLYFYWYRQILGQKVEFLVSFYNNEISEKSEIFDDQFSVERPDGSNFTLKIRSTKLEDSAMYFCATGQGIRETQYFGPGTRLLVL.

This clonotype was seen a single time. The genes are TRBV4-1 and TRBJ1-2, with no clear D. Germline V CDR1 and CDR2: MGHRA, YSYEKL. The CDR3 is made up of 15 amino acids. Trimming pared 1 base from V and 5 bases from J, leaving 14 bases between. DNA for the CDR3: TGCGCCAGCAGCCAAGTTCTTGGGCAGAATTATGGCTACACCTTC. This gives the protein CASSQVLGQNYGYTF.

As regards this clonotype: This may stem from a read error, because a much larger clone lies one nucleotide away. This chain links TRBV29-1 with TRBJ2-2; D might be TRBD1 or TRBD2, each matching 5 bases. The germline gives CDR1 SQVTM, CDR2 ANQGSEA. CDR3 size: 13 residues. Here the CDR3 DNA reads TGCGGCGTTGAAAGAGGGACGGGCGGGGAGCTGTTTTTT. Protein product: CGVERGTGGELFF.

This clonotype showed up many times. The chain carries TRBV25-1 and TRBJ1-2; no clear D. CDR1 MGHDK and CDR2 SYGVNS come from the germline V gene. The CDR3 length is 15 residues. V was pared by 1 base and J by 4 bases, with 13 bases between. The CDR3 coding sequence is TGTGCCAGCAGTGAATTAGGAGAAGCTCCCTATGGCTACACCTTC. This sequence encodes CASSELGEAPYGYTF.

The chain employs TRBV19 and TRBJ1-1, with D perhaps matching TRBD1 (5 bases). This CDR3 region has 14 residues. Looked up from germline, CDR1 is LNHDA and CDR2 is SQIVND (reference sequence). Trimming cost V 3 bases and J 1 base, with 9 bases left between them. DNA for the CDR3: TGTGCCAGTAGTATCGGCAGGGAGAACACTGAAGCTTTCTTT. Translated: CASSIGRENTEAFF.

This clonotype was counted many times. This chain connects TRBV12-3 or TRBV12-4 to TRBJ2-7, with D perhaps being TRBD1 or TRBD2 (6 bases each). The CDR3 length is 14 residues. Between the trimmed V and J ends, which lost 4 bases and 0 bases, there was a span of 10 bases. The CDR3, as DNA: TGTGCCAGCAGTTCTGGGGGGCTCTCCTACGAGCAGTACTTC. This gives the protein CASSSGGLSYEQYF.

This clonotype was found once. The chain carries TRBV10-1 and TRBJ2-5; D is perhaps TRBD1 (6 bases). The CDR3 length is 17 residues. V gave up 6 bases and J gave up 1 base, with 21 bases separating them. Germline V gene lookup returns CDR1 WNHNN and CDR2 SYGVQD (reference sequence). CDR3 nucleotides: TGCGCCAGCAGAATTACAGGGTCAAAAGCTGGCCAAGAGACCCAGTACTTC. Translated: CASRITGSKAGQETQYF.

This clonotype was recorded at least ten times. V usage is TRBV19 and J usage is TRBJ1-1, with D tentatively TRBD1 (5 bases). Per germline, CDR1 LNHDA and CDR2 SQIVND (reference sequence). V was clipped by 5 bases and J by 11 bases, with 21 bases between them. CDR3 length: 14 residues. The CDR3 sequence is CASSAPRDHAWAFF. The CDR3 region has the DNA TGTGCCAGTAGTGCTCCCCGGGACCATGCGTGGGCTTTCTTT.

This clonotype was seen repeatedly, ten times or more. J is TRBJ2-7 and V is TRBV6-5; D possibly matches TRBD1 or TRBD2 (5 bases each). V was shortened by 5 bases and J by 1 base, with 15 bases between the two germline ends. Germline CDR1 and CDR2: MNHEY and SVGAGI. The CDR3 loop spans 15 amino acids. The CDR3 region has the DNA TGTGCCAGCAGTACCGATCGGGGCTGGTCCTACGAGCAGTACTTC. Translation: CASSTDRGWSYEQYF.

This clonotype showed up just a few times. The chain links TRBV12-5 to TRBJ2-2; a possible D gene is TRBD2 (6 bases). CDR1 is LGHNT and CDR2 is FRNRAP in the germline V gene. V gave up 10 bases and J gave up 1 base, with 13 bases separating them. This CDR3 comprises 14 residues. The chain's CDR3 is CATQAGGNTGELFF. CDR3 DNA: TGTGCTACCCAGGCCGGGGGGAACACCGGGGAGCTGTTTTTT.

This clonotype was seen many times. V and J are TRBV28 and TRBJ1-2; maybe TRBD1 (5 bases). Germline lookup yields CDR1 MDHEN and CDR2 SYDVKM. Between the trimmed V and J ends, which lost 2 bases and 4 bases, there was a span of 11 bases. CDR3 length: 14 amino acids. This CDR3 reads CASSLLTVRYGYTF. The CDR3 DNA follows: TGTGCCAGCAGTTTACTGACAGTCCGCTATGGCTACACCTTC.

This clonotype was picked up many times. V is TRBV6-1 and J is TRBJ1-1; tentatively, D is TRBD1 (6 bases). V lost 8 bases, J lost 4 bases, and 14 bases lay in between. The V gene's germline CDR1 is MNHNS and CDR2 SASEGT. The CDR3 consists of 13 residues. CDR3 DNA: TGTGCCAGCTCAACAGGGAGTCGCACTGAAGCTTTCTTT. Encoded protein: CASSTGSRTEAFF.

The chain recombines TRBV5-1 with TRBJ2-5; 9 bases agree with TRBD2. Trimming took 4 bases from V and 5 from J; bases not matched to a gene: 6. The CDR3 extends over 14 amino acids. CDR1 and CDR2 (germline): SGHRS, YFSETQ. The chain's CDR3 is CASSAGGAGETQYF. The CDR3 DNA sequence: TGCGCCAGCAGCGCGGGAGGGGCAGGGGAGACCCAGTACTTC.

This clonotype was detected only a few times. The DNA for the CDR3 is TGCGCCAGCTCGTCGGCCGCCAACAACGGGTACGAGCAGTACTTC. It specifies CASSSAANNGYEQYF. This sequence joins TRBV5-1 and TRBJ2-7; no reliable D call. CDR3 length: 15 residues. Deletions cut 7 bases from V and 4 bases from J, with 21 bases between. CDR1 is SGHRS and CDR2 is YFSETQ in the germline V gene.

This chain connects TRBV4-3 to TRBJ1-5; TRBD1 aligns across 10 bases. There are 17 residues in the CDR3. Per germline, CDR1 LGHNA and CDR2 YSLEER. Unmatched junction bases numbered 12, after V lost 1 base and J lost 9 bases. CDR3 sequence reads: CASSQGLWTGGSGPQHF. For the CDR3, the DNA is TGCGCCAGCAGCCAAGGTCTTTGGACAGGGGGTTCAGGGCCCCAGCATTTT.

The rearrangement uses TRBV5-1 and TRBJ1-2, with D tentatively TRBD1 (5 bases). CDR3 length: 15 amino acids. From germline, CDR1 is SGHRS and CDR2 YFSETQ. Trimming left V 4 bases short and J 0 bases short, with 13 bases between. The CDR3 reads CASSLMGETNYGYTF. Written as DNA, the CDR3 is TGCGCCAGCAGCCTGATGGGGGAAACTAACTATGGCTACACCTTC.

Many counts were recorded for this clonotype. The J gene is TRBJ1-5, the V gene TRBV20-1; the match to TRBD1 covers 8 bases. The CDR3 runs 17 residues. CDR1 and CDR2 (germline): DFQATT, SNEGSKA (reference sequence). V gave up 5 bases and J gave up 0 bases; unmatched junction bases: 12. Here the CDR3 reads CSAAGQGAVYSNQPQHF. The CDR3 DNA is TGCAGTGCTGCCGGACAGGGCGCTGTCTATAGCAATCAGCCCCAGCATTTT.

The V and J genes are TRBV6-1 and TRBJ2-2, with 7 bases matching TRBD1. This CDR3 contains 16 residues. V dropped 4 bases and J dropped 1; count of bases not matched to a gene: 6. CDR1 is MNHNS, CDR2 SASEGT, per germline. Here the CDR3 DNA reads TGTGCCAGCAGTGGAGAGGGGGCCCTGAACACCGGGGAGCTGTTTTTT. Protein: CASSGEGALNTGELFF.

This clonotype was seen many times. This chain joins TRBV12-3 or TRBV12-4 and TRBJ2-7, with TRBD2 as a possible D gene (6 bases). Trimming stripped 5 bases from V and 0 bases from J, with 17 bases between. The CDR3 is 16 amino acids. The CDR3 nucleotides read TGTGCCAGCAGTCCCGGGACTGCCACTAGCTCCTACGAGCAGTACTTC. Translating gives CASSPGTATSSYEQYF.

This clonotype was recorded a few times. The chain employs TRBV6-1 and TRBJ2-7; either TRBD1 or TRBD2 may fit D (5 bases each). Looked up from germline, CDR1 is MNHNS and CDR2 is SASEGT. There are 15 residues in the CDR3. Trimming took 6 bases from V and 0 from J, leaving 15 bases between them. The CDR3 protein is CASSLSGLNSYEQYF. The CDR3 nucleotides read TGTGCCAGCAGCCTATCGGGGCTGAACTCCTACGAGCAGTACTTC.

V usage is TRBV12-3 or TRBV12-4 and J usage is TRBJ2-7, with D maybe TRBD1 (6 bases). The CDR3 has 16 amino acids. The V gene lost 7 bases and the J gene lost 2 bases, with 21 bases spanning the gap. The CDR3 DNA reads as TGTGCCAGCACATCAATGGGGGCAGGGACGACCTACGAGCAGTACTTC. It codes for CASTSMGAGTTYEQYF.

The J gene is TRBJ2-7, the V gene TRBV7-2; D ambiguous. The CDR3 has 14 amino acids. V lost 3 bases and J lost 0, with 9 bases in between. CDR1 is SGHTA and CDR2 is FQGNSA in the germline V gene. CDR3 residues: CASSLWETSYEQYF. The CDR3 coding sequence is TGTGCCAGCAGCTTGTGGGAAACCTCCTACGAGCAGTACTTC.

The chain uses TRBV27 and TRBJ1-2; the match to TRBD1 covers 8 bases. Per the germline V gene, CDR1 is MNHEY and CDR2 is SMNVEV (reference sequence). The CDR3 contains 16 residues. V was clipped by 0 bases and J by 6 bases; unmatched bases: 9. For the CDR3, the DNA is TGTGCCAGCAGTTTATCCACGACAGGGGTGGCGCATGGCTACACCTTC. Amino acid sequence: CASSLSTTGVAHGYTF.